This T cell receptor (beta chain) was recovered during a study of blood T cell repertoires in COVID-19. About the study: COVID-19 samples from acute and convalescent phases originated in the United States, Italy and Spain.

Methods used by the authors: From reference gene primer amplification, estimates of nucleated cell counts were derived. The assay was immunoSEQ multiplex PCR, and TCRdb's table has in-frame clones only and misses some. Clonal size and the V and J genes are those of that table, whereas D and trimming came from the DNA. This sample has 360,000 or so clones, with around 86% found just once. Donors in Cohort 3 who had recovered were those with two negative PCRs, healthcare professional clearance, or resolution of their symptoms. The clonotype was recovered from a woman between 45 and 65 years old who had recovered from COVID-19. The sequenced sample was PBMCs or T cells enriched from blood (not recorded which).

CDR3 in DNA: TGTGCCTGGAGTGTATCAGGGGCAGGTCGCCAGCATTTT. Translated, it gives CAWSVSGAGRQHF. The chain joins TRBV30 to TRBJ1-5, with D perhaps TRBD1 (6 bases). Trimming pared 0 bases from V and 12 bases from J, leaving 15 bases between. The CDR3 contains 13 residues. Germline V CDR1 and CDR2: GTSNPN, SVGIG (reference sequence). Together with reference TRBV30 and TRBJ1-5, the CDR3 gives the full variable domain: SQTIHQWPATLVQPVGSPLSLECTVEGTSNPNLYWYRQAAGRGLQLLFYSVGIGQISSEVPQNLSASRPQDRQFILSSKKLLLSDSGFYLCAWSVSGAGRQHFGDGTRLSIL.